The 13 T cell receptor beta chains presented below share a single source sample, sequenced in a study of tumor and adjacent non-tumor tissue in lung cancer. No cell sorting was done before RNA was extracted from the tissue. Three rounds of nested PCR, following a modified ARM-PCR protocol, produced the TCRbeta library. TCRdb processed the multiplex PCR reads anew with MiXCR; each CDR3 protein has one entry. The sample carries approximately 120,000 distinct CDR3 sequences, approximately 66% recorded once. What was sequenced was lung tumor tissue. Receptors originate from a man aged 30 to 45 with non-small cell lung cancer.

As to this clonotype: A much larger clone lies a single base off, so this may be a read error. DNA of the CDR3: TGTGCCAGCATTCCCTCCGGGGTTGGCTACGAGCAGTACTTC. Residues: CASIPSGVGYEQYF. This chain connects TRBV12-3 or TRBV12-4 to TRBJ2-7; tentative D call: TRBD2 (5 bases). Trimming took 7 bases from V and 3 from J, leaving 16 bases between them. The length of the CDR3 is 14 residues.

Of note for this clonotype: One junction end does not reproduce the germline sequence, and a read error may be involved. This chain uses TRBV12-3 or TRBV12-4 with TRBJ2-7; the D gene is possibly TRBD1 (5 bases). The CDR3 is 14 amino acids. The CDR3: CASGLGLPPYGQYF. The CDR3 DNA sequence: TGTGCCAGTGGTTTGGGGCTGCCCCCCTACGGGCAGTACTTC.

Points on this clonotype: Relative to the germline gene, one junction end is altered; a read error may explain this. J is TRBJ2-1 and V is TRBV10-3; a weak D match, TRBD2 (6 bases). CDR1 and CDR2 from the germline V gene are ENHRY and SYGVKD. The CDR3 is 14 amino acids. CDR3 residues: CVISEGGGTSEQFF. CDR3 DNA: TGTGTCATCAGTGAGGGCGGCGGGACTTCTGAGCAGTTCTTC.

Remarks on this clonotype: Since a much larger clone is just one base distant, this may be a read error. V gene TRBV6-6 combines with J gene TRBJ2-7; D not resolved. Germline loops: CDR1 MNHNY, CDR2 SVGAGI (reference sequence). There are 13 residues in the CDR3. Trimming shortened V by 4 bases and J by 1 base, and 8 bases separated the two germline ends. For the CDR3, the DNA is TGTGCCAGCAGTTTGGGATGGTCCTACGAGCAGTACTTC. Translation: CASSLGWSYEQYF.

This clonotype has a single count. A read error may explain this, as a much larger clone is one base away. V usage is TRBV12-3 or TRBV12-4 and J usage is TRBJ1-1; 9 bases fit TRBD1. CDR3 size: 16 residues. CDR3 nucleotides: TGTGCCAGCAGACCCATCCCCGGGACAGGGTACACTGGAGCTTTCTTT. It yields the protein CASRPIPGTGYTGAFF.

This sequence joins TRBV20-1 and TRBJ1-2, with a weak D call TRBD1 (5 bases). Germline CDR1 DFQATT, CDR2 SNEGSKA (reference sequence). The V and J ends lost 1 base and 10 bases respectively, with 19 bases between them. The CDR3 has 14 amino acids. The CDR3 DNA sequence: TGCAGTGCTAGAGTCCGCGACAGTGGTGATGACTACACCTTC. Residues: CSARVRDSGDDYTF.

About this clonotype: Since the CDR3 does not end with the conserved phenylalanine or tryptophan, this likely comes from a read error. The V call is TRBV20-1, the J call TRBJ2-1; unclear D gene. The CDR3 consists of 14 residues. CDR1 DFQATT and CDR2 SNEGSKA come from the germline V gene (reference sequence). The CDR3 sequence is CSARQPGGYNEQFY. The CDR3 bases are TGCAGTGCTAGACAACCGGGTGGCTACAACGAGCAGTTCTAC.

On this clonotype: Since no conserved phenylalanine or tryptophan closes the CDR3, a read error is the likely cause. The DNA is left out, because the CDR3 cannot be placed on it with certainty; the CDR3 is given as TCRdb lists it. The V gene is TRBV4-1, the J gene TRBJ2-7; the table's D call, TRBD1, was not checked against the DNA. 15 amino acids form the CDR3, both terminal residues included. The germline V gene has CDR1 MGHRA and CDR2 YSYEKL. The CDR3 is CASSSTETGAHEQCL.

This clonotype occurred a few times. The chain combines TRBV5-1 with TRBJ2-5; tentative D call: TRBD2 (7 bases). Germline V CDR1 and CDR2: SGHRS, YFSETQ. This CDR3 contains 15 residues. V lost 3 bases to trimming and J lost 9 bases, with 21 bases between them. Here the CDR3 reads CASSSSVGGREAQYF. The CDR3 DNA is TGCGCCAGCAGCTCCTCCGTGGGGGGCCGGGAGGCCCAGTACTTC.

Worth noting for this clonotype: At one end the junction does not follow the germline gene, possibly because of a read error. This chain uses TRBV4-2 with TRBJ2-2; D remains ambiguous. The germline V gene encodes CDR1 LGHNA and CDR2 YNFKEQ. The CDR3 has 14 amino acids. The CDR3 region is CARSLSQHTGELFF. For the CDR3, the DNA is TGTGCCAGGAGCCTCAGCCAACACACCGGGGAGCTGTTTTTT.

Worth noting for this clonotype: Likely a read error: the CDR3 ends without its conserved phenylalanine or tryptophan. This rearrangement joins TRBV28 to TRBJ2-1; tentatively, D is TRBD2 (6 bases). Germline lookup yields CDR1 MDHEN and CDR2 SYDVKM. This CDR3 region has 18 residues. The CDR3 DNA sequence: TGTGCCAACAGTTCCCTCATAGCGGAGAAGAGCTCCTACAATGAGCAGTTCTCC. Protein sequence: CANSSLIAEKSSYNEQFS.

This clonotype was seen only a few times. A much larger clone sits a single nucleotide away, making a read error possible. Because it lacks the conserved phenylalanine or tryptophan at the end, this CDR3 is likely a read error. The chain links TRBV7-9 to TRBJ1-5, with D uncertain. Trimming cost V 8 bases and J 3 bases, with 8 bases left between them. The CDR3 runs to 12 residues. Germline V CDR1 and CDR2: SEHNR, FQNEAQ (reference sequence). CDR3 nucleotide sequence: TGTGCCAGCGGACCGGACAATCAGCCCCAGCATCTT. It yields the protein CASGPDNQPQHL.

Concerning this clonotype: A much larger clone lies one base from this, so it may be a read error. This sequence joins TRBV6-6 and TRBJ2-7; 11 nucleotides line up with TRBD2. This CDR3 region has 18 residues. Germline V CDR1 and CDR2: MNHNY, SVGAGI (reference sequence). V gave up 0 bases and J gave up 7 bases; unmatched junction bases: 14. CDR3 protein: CASSYSATSGVISLEQYF. As DNA, the CDR3 is TGTGCCAGCAGTTACTCCGCGACTAGCGGGGTGATCTCTTTGGAGCAGTACTTC.